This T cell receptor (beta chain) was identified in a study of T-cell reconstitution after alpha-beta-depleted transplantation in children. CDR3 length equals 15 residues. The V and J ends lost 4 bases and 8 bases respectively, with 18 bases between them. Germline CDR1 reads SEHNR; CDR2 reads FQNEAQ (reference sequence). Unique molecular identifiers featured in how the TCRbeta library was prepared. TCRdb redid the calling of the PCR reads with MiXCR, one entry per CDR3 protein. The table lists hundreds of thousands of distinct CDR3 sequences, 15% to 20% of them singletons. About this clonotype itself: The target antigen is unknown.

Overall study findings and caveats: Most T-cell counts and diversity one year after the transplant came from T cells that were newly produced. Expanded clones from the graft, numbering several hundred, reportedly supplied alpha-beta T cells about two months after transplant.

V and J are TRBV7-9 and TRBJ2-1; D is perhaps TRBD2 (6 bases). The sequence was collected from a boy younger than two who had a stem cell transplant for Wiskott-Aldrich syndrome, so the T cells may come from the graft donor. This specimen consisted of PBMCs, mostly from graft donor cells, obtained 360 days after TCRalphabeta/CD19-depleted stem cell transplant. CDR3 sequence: CASSSDGTHRYEQFF. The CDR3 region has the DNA TGTGCCAGCAGCTCAGACGGGACTCACAGGTATGAGCAGTTCTTC. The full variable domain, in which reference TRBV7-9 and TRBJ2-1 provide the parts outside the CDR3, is DTGVSQNPRHKITKRGQNVTFRCDPISEHNRLYWYRQTLGQGPEFLTYFQNEAQLEKSRLLSDRFSAERPKGSFSTLEIQRTEQGDSAMYLCASSSDGTHRYEQFFGPGTRLTVL.